This T cell receptor beta chain appears in the sequencing data of a study of T cell responses to AZD1222 COVID-19 vaccine. Measured with immunoSEQ multiplex PCR; TCRdb has only the in-frame clones, and not every one. The data show some 150,000 clones, approximately 90% seen once. This clone appeared a few times. This CDR3 has 14 amino acids. Trimming cost V 0 bases and J 4 bases; bases outside gene matches: 3. CDR1 is SGHRS and CDR2 is YFSETQ in the germline V gene. Pooling covered second doses at about 4 or about 12 weeks. The starting material was peripheral blood, obtained 28 days after the second AZD1222 dose. The source of this sequence is an adult who received the AZD1222 COVID-19 vaccine. V gene TRBV5-1 combines with J gene TRBJ1-1; the match to TRBD1 covers 7 bases. CDR3 nucleotides: TGCGCCAGCAGCTTGGTGACAGGGTCCACTGAAGCTTTCTTT. It specifies CASSLVTGSTEAFF.